Listed here is a single T cell receptor (beta chain). Its antigen is unidentified. The sample originates from a study of CD8+ T cells in alopecia areata. Looking at the study overall: Treated patients received oral tofacitinib, 5 to 10 mg twice daily. General observations from the study: Patients shared TCRs less clearly than mice did, possibly for HLA-related reasons.

cDNA reverse transcribed from extracted RNA served as the sequencing template. TCRdb's copy holds only in-frame clones and misses some; the assay was immunoSEQ multiplex PCR. The sample records 100,000 to 150,000 clones, 30% to 40% being singletons. Those with alopecia areata gave lesional scalp punch biopsies and peripheral blood. Germline CDR1 reads SQVTM; CDR2 reads ANQGSEA. This CDR3 is 12 amino acids long. Trimming left V 5 bases short and J 0 bases short, with 7 bases between. The specimen sequenced was CD4+ T cells sorted from blood. The chain couples TRBV29-1 to TRBJ1-1; D unresolved. This sequence originates from a human donor with alopecia areata. The CDR3 spells CSVPSMNTEAFF. DNA of the CDR3: TGCAGCGTTCCCAGCATGAACACTGAAGCTTTCTTT.